The 11 T cell receptor beta chains presented below share a single source sample, sequenced in a study of T cells in Graves' hyperthyroidism and ophthalmopathy (dated by TCRdb to between 2018 and 2021). The protocol used for the library was multiplex PCR. The sequencer was an Illumina HiSeq 2000. The TCR beta CDR3 regions were amplified from the RNA transcripts. A first-round RT-PCR of the TCR CDR3 used the HTBI primer set with the Qiagen OneStep RT-PCR kit. TCRdb reprocessed the public reads (quality trimming at Q25 with fastp, clone calling with MiXCR) and kept in-frame beta chains. All rows with the same CDR3 protein become a single entry with the most common DNA and genes. The sample contains about 710,000 distinct CDR3 sequences, 16% of them found a single time. The top ten clones comprise approximately 8% of the sample. Sequencing was carried out using blood. These receptors were collected from a young man with Graves' hyperthyroidism.

Comment on this clonotype: A clone one base away is much larger, so this may be a read error. This chain links TRBV29-1 with TRBJ1-1, with 7 nucleotides matching TRBD1. This CDR3 comprises 13 residues. Germline V gene data show CDR1 as SQVTM and CDR2 as ANQGSEA. CDR3 DNA sequence: TGCAGCGCTGAAAAGGGGGCCTGGACTGAAGCTTTCTTT. It encodes CSAEKGAWTEAFF.

This clonotype was observed many times. The V gene is TRBV20-1, the J gene TRBJ2-1, with 7 bases aligning to TRBD2. CDR1 and CDR2 (germline): DFQATT, SNEGSKA (reference sequence). This CDR3 is built from 14 residues. The trim removed 3 bases at V and 4 bases at J, leaving 6 bases unmatched. CDR3: CSASPREQYNEQFF. CDR3 in DNA: TGCAGTGCTAGTCCGCGGGAGCAATACAATGAGCAGTTCTTC.

The J gene is TRBJ2-3, the V gene TRBV6-2 or TRBV6-3, with D possibly being TRBD2 (7 bases). The CDR3 has 16 amino acids. Germline CDR1 MNHEY, CDR2 SVGEGT. With 11 bases removed from V and 3 bases from J, the gap between germline ends came to 24 bases. The CDR3 coding sequence is TGTGCCGGCCTAGAAGGGGGAGGGCCGCGAACAGATACGCAGTATTTT. Translation: CAGLEGGGPRTDTQYF.

This clonotype was seen many times. This chain links TRBV6-1 with TRBJ2-2; 9 bases are a match to TRBD2. This CDR3 comprises 17 residues. Germline trimming cut 4 bases from V and 2 bases from J; bases unmatched to any gene: 8. Germline values: CDR1 MNHNS, CDR2 SASEGT. CDR3 protein: CASSARRTSANTGELFF. CDR3 sequence (DNA): TGTGCCAGCAGTGCCCGACGGACTAGCGCAAACACCGGGGAGCTGTTTTTT.

The J gene is TRBJ1-5, the V gene TRBV14, with D possibly matching TRBD1 (6 bases). Germline V gives CDR1 SGHDN, CDR2 FVKESK. The CDR3 loop spans 17 amino acids. Trimming stripped 1 base from V and 4 bases from J, with 17 bases between. DNA of the CDR3: TGTGCCAGCAGCCAAGTAGGCGGCAGGGGTTGTAATCAGCCCCAGCATTTT. The encoded protein is CASSQVGGRGCNQPQHF. Using reference TRBV14 and TRBJ1-5 for the parts outside the CDR3, the full variable domain is EAGVTQFPSHSVIEKGQTVTLRCDPISGHDNLYWYRRVMGKEIKFLLHFVKESKQDESGMPNNRFLAERTGGTYSTLKVQPAELEDSGVYFCASSQVGGRGCNQPQHFGDGTRLSIL.

This clonotype was recorded many times. This chain connects TRBV12-3 or TRBV12-4 to TRBJ1-1; TRBD1 matches 9 bases. V shed 7 bases, J shed 4 bases, and the junction held 4 bases outside the gene matches. There are 13 residues in the CDR3. Here the CDR3 reads CASTLGQGTEAFF. DNA of the CDR3: TGTGCCAGCACCTTGGGACAGGGCACTGAAGCTTTCTTT.

In this sample, this clonotype turned up many times. The chain uses TRBV18 and TRBJ2-1; 7 bases are a match to TRBD2. CDR1 and CDR2 (germline): KGHSH, LQKENI. With 5 bases clipped from V and 5 bases from J, the junction kept 18 bases outside the gene matches. The CDR3 consists of 18 residues. The CDR3 protein is CASSSSSRWASGDNEQFF. CDR3 in DNA: TGTGCCAGCTCATCAAGCTCCCGGTGGGCTAGCGGCGACAATGAGCAGTTCTTC. The entire variable domain, with the rest obtained from reference TRBV18 and TRBJ2-1, is as follows: NAGVMQNPRHLVRRRGQEARLRCSPMKGHSHVYWYRQLPEEGLKFMVYLQKENIIDESGMPKERFSAEFPKEGPSILRIQQVVRGDSAAYFCASSSSSRWASGDNEQFFGPGTRLTVL.

The chain is built from TRBV6-4 and TRBJ2-1, with 10 nucleotides matching TRBD1. After removal of 1 base from V and 7 bases from J, the junction contained 4 bases not matched to a gene. The CDR3 consists of 15 residues. Germline V gene sequence: CDR1 MRHNA, CDR2 SNTAGT. The CDR3: CASSDLGTGVNEQFF. The CDR3 DNA follows: TGTGCCAGCAGTGACTTGGGGACAGGGGTGAATGAGCAGTTCTTC.

This clonotype was counted only a few times. The chain couples TRBV27 to TRBJ1-5, with D unresolved. V was trimmed by 9 bases and J by 1 base, leaving 22 bases between them. The germline V gene encodes CDR1 MNHEY and CDR2 SMNVEV (reference sequence). CDR3 length: 17 residues. In nucleotides, the CDR3 is TGTGCCAGACTCACACCGGACGGGTCGAGAAGCAATCAGCCCCAGCATTTT. Its translation: CARLTPDGSRSNQPQHF.

This clonotype came up many times. The chain carries TRBV2 and TRBJ2-7; no clear D. The germline V gene has CDR1 SNHLY and CDR2 FYNNEI. The CDR3 spans 13 residues. V was pared by 7 bases and J by 2 bases, with 12 bases between. CDR3 sequence reads: CASTFDVTYEQYF. CDR3 sequence (DNA): TGTGCCAGCACGTTCGACGTTACCTACGAGCAGTACTTC. Drawing the rest from reference TRBV2 and TRBJ2-7, the complete variable domain is EPEVTQTPSHQVTQMGQEVILRCVPISNHLYFYWYRQILGQKVEFLVSFYNNEISEKSEIFDDQFSVERPDGSNFTLKIRSTKLEDSAMYFCASTFDVTYEQYFGPGTRLTVT.

This clonotype came up many times. The chain carries TRBV5-1 and TRBJ2-1; tentative D call: TRBD2 (6 bases). Germline V gene sequence: CDR1 SGHRS, CDR2 YFSETQ. The CDR3 loop spans 13 amino acids. Trimming took 0 bases from V and 12 from J, leaving 13 bases between them. Here the CDR3 DNA reads TGCGCCAGCAGCTTGGATGCGGCGGGACGGCAGTTCTTC. Amino acid sequence: CASSLDAAGRQFF.